This paragraph covers one T cell receptor beta chain sequence. What it binds is not known. Germline is not matched at one junction end, which may reflect a read error. The CDR3 totals 13 residues. The germline V gene has CDR1 SGHVS and CDR2 FQNEAQ. This record belongs to a study of tumor and adjacent non-tumor tissue in lung cancer. Study summary: Histology: 12 adenocarcinoma, 2 squamous cell carcinoma, 1 small cell lung cancer.

This sample's RNA came from whole unsorted tissue. The library came from three nested PCR rounds adapted from ARM-PCR protocols. A single record per CDR3 protein comes from TCRdb applying MiXCR to the multiplex PCR reads. Of approximately 100,000 distinct CDR3 sequences listed, roughly 73% are singletons. General study results and limits: Higher tumor TCR diversity was associated with shorter survival. Compared with tumor, normal lung showed significantly lower TCR diversity.

This clonotype was sampled from a woman aged 60-75 years with non-small cell lung cancer. The rearrangement uses TRBV7-8 and TRBJ2-5; no reliable D call. The sequenced sample consisted of lung tumor tissue. The CDR3 region has the DNA TGTGTCAGCAGCATTGCTAATCAAGATACCCAGTACTTC. Translated, it gives CVSSIANQDTQYF.